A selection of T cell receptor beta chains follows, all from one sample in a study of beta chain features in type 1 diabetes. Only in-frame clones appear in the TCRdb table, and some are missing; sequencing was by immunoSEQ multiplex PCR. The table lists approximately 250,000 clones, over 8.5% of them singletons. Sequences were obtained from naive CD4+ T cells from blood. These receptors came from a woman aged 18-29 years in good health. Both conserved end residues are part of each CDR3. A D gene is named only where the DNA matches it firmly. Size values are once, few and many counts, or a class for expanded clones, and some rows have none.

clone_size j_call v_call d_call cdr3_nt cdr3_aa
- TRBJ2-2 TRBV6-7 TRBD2 TGTGCCAGCAGTTCACAGCCGGGGGGGATAAACACCGGGGAGCTGTTTTTT CASSSQPGGINTGELFF
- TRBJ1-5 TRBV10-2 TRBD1 TGCGCCAGCAGCGACAGGGAAGGTCAGCCCCAGCATTTT CASSDREGQPQHF
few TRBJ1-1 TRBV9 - TGTGCCAGCAGCGTAGCTCCAGGGGAAGCTTTCTTT CASSVAPGEAFF
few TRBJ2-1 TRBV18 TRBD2 TGTGCCAGCTCACCGAAACGGGCGGGGGGGCCGTACAATGAGCAGTTCTTC CASSPKRAGGPYNEQFF
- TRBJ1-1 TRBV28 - TGTGCCAGCAGTCTTGAGGGTTTTCAAGCTTTCTTT CASSLEGFQAFF
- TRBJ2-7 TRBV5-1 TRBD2 TGCGCCAGCAGCCTACTGACTAGCGGGGAATACGAGCAGTACTTC CASSLLTSGEYEQYF
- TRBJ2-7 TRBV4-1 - TGCGCCAGCAGCCAAGATTCCTTCTCCTACGAGCAGTACTTC CASSQDSFSYEQYF
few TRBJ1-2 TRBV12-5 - TGTGCTACTCCACAAAGTAGACGGGGTAACTATGGCTACACCTTC CATPQSRRGNYGYTF
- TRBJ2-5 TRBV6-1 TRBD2 TGTGCCAGCAGTGCTAGCGGGGGCCCCCCAGGGGAGACCCAGTACTTC CASSASGGPPGETQYF
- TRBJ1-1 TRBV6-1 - TGTGCCAGCAGCCACGGACAGAAATACACTGAAGCTTTCTTT CASSHGQKYTEAFF
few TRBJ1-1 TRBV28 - TGTGCCAGCAGTCCTGCGGGGAGGAACACTGAAGCTTTCTTT CASSPAGRNTEAFF
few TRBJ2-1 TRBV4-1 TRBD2 TGCGCCAGCAGCCAAGACGTAGCGGGAGGGCTAATAAATGAGCAGTTCTTC CASSQDVAGGLINEQFF
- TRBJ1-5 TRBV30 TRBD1 TGTGCCGTAAACACAGGGGGTGTCGGTCAGCCCCAGCATTTT CAVNTGGVGQPQHF
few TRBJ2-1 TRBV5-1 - TGCGCCAGCAGCTTGGGCCAGGGAGGAAATGAGCAGTTCTTC CASSLGQGGNEQFF
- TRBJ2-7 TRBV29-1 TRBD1 TGCAGCGTTGTAAAACAGGGGGCCTCCTACGAGCAGTACTTC CSVVKQGASYEQYF
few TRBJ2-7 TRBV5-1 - TGCGCCAGCAGCTTGGCCGGAGCAGGACAGCAGCAGTACTTC CASSLAGAGQQQYF
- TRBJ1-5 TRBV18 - TGTGCCAGCTCACCCAAGCCCGGGGATCAGCCCCAGCATTTT CASSPKPGDQPQHF
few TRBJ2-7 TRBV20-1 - TGCAGTGCTAGAGATAGTTCCGAGCAGTACTTC CSARDSSEQYF
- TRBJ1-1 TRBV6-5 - TGTGCCAGCAGTCGTCGAACAGGGAAAACTGAAGCTTTCTTT CASSRRTGKTEAFF
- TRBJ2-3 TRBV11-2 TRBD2 TGTGCCAGCAGCTTAGAACTAGCGGGGGGTTCTGGGACGCAGTATTTT CASSLELAGGSGTQYF
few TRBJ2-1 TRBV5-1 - TGCGCCAGCAGCTTGAACGGGGTCCATGAGCAGTTCTTC CASSLNGVHEQFF
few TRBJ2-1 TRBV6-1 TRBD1 TGTGCCAGCAAATACACAGGGGTCGATGAGCAGTTCTTC CASKYTGVDEQFF
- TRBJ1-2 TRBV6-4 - TGTGCCAGCAGTGAAACCGGGAGCTATGGCTACACCTTC CASSETGSYGYTF
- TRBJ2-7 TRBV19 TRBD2 TGTGCCAGTAGAACCCTAGCGGGACCCTACGAGCAGTACTTC CASRTLAGPYEQYF
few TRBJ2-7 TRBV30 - TGTGCCTGGAAGGAGGGCGGGGCCCAGCAGTACTTC CAWKEGGAQQYF
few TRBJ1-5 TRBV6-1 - TGTGCCAGCAGTGTCTTAGCAGGGCTTCAGCCCCAGCATTTT CASSVLAGLQPQHF
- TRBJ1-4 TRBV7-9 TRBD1 TGTGCCAGCAGCGTGGGGACAGGGAGTGAAAAACTGTTTTTT CASSVGTGSEKLFF
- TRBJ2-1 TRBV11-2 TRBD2 TGTGCCAGCAGCTCTTTGGGACTAGCGGGAGACAATGAGCAGTTCTTC CASSSLGLAGDNEQFF
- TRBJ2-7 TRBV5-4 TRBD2 TGTGCCAGCAGCCCCTGGACTAGCGGGGGCTACGAGCAGTACTTC CASSPWTSGGYEQYF